This T cell receptor (beta chain) originates from a study of blood T cell repertoires in COVID-19. Study-level background: Recovery among Cohort 3 donors was established by two negative PCRs, clearance, or symptom resolution.

How the authors handled the data: Amplification from reference gene primers served as the basis for estimated nucleated cell counts. Clones were sequenced by immunoSEQ multiplex PCR, and TCRdb holds only the in-frame ones, with some missing. V and J calls and clone size are as listed in that table; D and trimming were resolved from the DNA. The sample records about 210,000 clones, about nine tenths being singletons. Germline CDR1 is LGHNA and CDR2 is YSLEER. After removal of 0 bases from V and 5 bases from J, the junction contained 8 bases not matched to a gene. CDR3 length: 19 residues. In assigning cohorts, the study relied on participant-reported clinical history.

This receptor was taken from a man under 40 in a cohort exposed to, infected with or recovered from COVID-19 (not recorded which). Specimen: PBMCs or T cells enriched from blood (not recorded which). The chain couples TRBV4-3 to TRBJ2-1, with TRBD2 matching 15 bases. The DNA for the CDR3 is TGCGCCAGCAGCCAAGAACCCCGGACTAGCGGGAGGGGGGACAATGAGCAGTTCTTC. It encodes CASSQEPRTSGRGDNEQFF.